This T cell receptor beta chain was retrieved from a study of OX40 agonist ivuxolimab in advanced cancers. The wider study: Partial responses were achieved by three patients, one with hepatocellular carcinoma and two with cutaneous melanoma.

Method: immunoSEQ multiplex PCR; TCRdb's copy keeps in-frame clones and lacks some. The sample has about 73,000 clones; around 90% are singletons. Overall study results and limits: Individuals who were partial responders at 0.1-3.0 mg/kg had clonal expansion that ranked among the lowest.

A remark on this clone: Its specificity is unknown.

Blood got drawn at baseline, again on cycle 4 day 1, and then on cycle 7 day 1. Per the germline V gene, CDR1 is SGHAT and CDR2 is FQNNGV. V shed 3 bases and J shed 4 bases, with 10 bases lying between them. The CDR3 consists of 14 residues. This clonotype originated in an adult with an advanced solid tumor such as melanoma, head and neck, liver or kidney cancer. The V and J genes are TRBV11-2 and TRBJ2-1; no clear D. Here the sequenced sample was CD4+ or CD8+ T cells sorted from blood, taken in a trial of the OX40 agonist ivuxolimab. The CDR3 region has the DNA TGTGCCAGCAGCTTGACCGGGCCGTACAATGAGCAGTTCTTC. It specifies CASSLTGPYNEQFF.